These 13 T cell receptor beta chains were all obtained from the same sample, sequenced in a study of blood T cell repertoires in COVID-19. The protocol was immunoSEQ multiplex PCR, while the TCRdb copy is restricted to in-frame clones and leaves out a portion. Among roughly 320,000 clones listed, approximately 90% were seen once. The specimen was peripheral blood. The receptors shown here come from a woman in her forties or fifties with COVID-19, enrolled during active disease.

J is TRBJ2-1 and V is TRBV6-4, with 7 nucleotides matching TRBD2. V shed 4 bases and J 8 bases; nucleotides not matched to a gene: 8. The CDR3 loop spans 14 amino acids. Germline lookup yields CDR1 MRHNA and CDR2 SNTAGT. The CDR3 DNA is TGTGCCAGCAGTGGGGGGACGGGGGGTGATGAGCAGTTCTTC. Residues: CASSGGTGGDEQFF.

The J gene is TRBJ2-7, the V gene TRBV18; TRBD2 might be the D (5 bases). From germline, CDR1 is KGHSH and CDR2 LQKENI. The CDR3 totals 13 residues. Trimming stripped 5 bases from V and 3 bases from J, with 11 bases between. The CDR3 here is CASSFGLLYEQYF. The CDR3 nucleotides read TGTGCCAGCTCATTTGGACTCCTCTACGAGCAGTACTTC.

This chain connects TRBV7-6 to TRBJ1-2; 7 nucleotides line up with TRBD1. There are 13 residues in the CDR3. Looked up from germline, CDR1 is SGHVS and CDR2 is FNYEAQ. V lost 5 bases and J lost 5; bases outside the gene matches: 5. The DNA of the CDR3 is TGTGCCAGCAGCCCCGGACAGGCGTATGGCTACACCTTC. This sequence encodes CASSPGQAYGYTF. Full variable domain (remainder filled in from reference TRBV7-6 and TRBJ1-2): GAGVSQSPRYKVTKRGQDVALRCDPISGHVSLYWYRQALGQGPEFLTYFNYEAQQDKSGLPNDRFSAERPEGSISTLTIQRTEQRDSAMYRCASSPGQAYGYTFGSGTRLTVV.

The table lists this clone with a count of one. This rearrangement joins TRBV3-1 (or the pseudogene TRBV3-2) to TRBJ2-3; maybe TRBD1 (6 bases). Germline CDR1 LGHDT, CDR2 YNNKEL (reference sequence). The CDR3 totals 14 residues. Trimming cost V 4 bases and J 3 bases, with 11 bases left between them. CDR3 residues: CASSLGTYTDTQYF. As DNA, the CDR3 is TGTGCCAGCAGCCTCGGGACATATACAGATACGCAGTATTTT.

The rearrangement joins TRBV3-1 (or the pseudogene TRBV3-2) to TRBJ2-1; 8 nucleotides line up with TRBD2. V was pared by 0 bases and J by 6 bases, with 7 bases of the junction left unmatched. The CDR3 spans 16 residues. The V gene's germline CDR1 is LGHDT and CDR2 YNNKEL (reference sequence). CDR3 sequence reads: CASSQEGTGGPNEQFF. The CDR3 DNA reads as TGTGCCAGCAGCCAAGAGGGAACGGGAGGGCCCAATGAGCAGTTCTTC.

The rearrangement links TRBV27 to TRBJ2-7, with D possibly being TRBD2 (6 bases). V was cut by 3 bases and J by 0 bases, with 21 bases left in between. This CDR3 contains 18 residues. The germline gives CDR1 MNHEY, CDR2 SMNVEV (reference sequence). CDR3 in DNA: TGTGCCAGCAGTTTTAGGAGTAGCGGCATAGATCGCTCCTACGAGCAGTACTTC. It codes for CASSFRSSGIDRSYEQYF.

This sequence joins TRBV6-5 and TRBJ2-7, with TRBD1 matching 9 bases. The V segment lost 6 bases and the J segment 2 bases; nucleotides outside the gene matches: 8. Germline loops: CDR1 MNHEY, CDR2 SVGAGI. The CDR3 extends over 15 amino acids. In DNA form, the CDR3 reads TGTGCCAGCAGCATGACAGGGGGAAGGACCTACGAGCAGTACTTC. It codes for CASSMTGGRTYEQYF.

The chain combines TRBV5-1 with TRBJ2-6, with 9 nucleotides matching TRBD2. The trim removed 5 bases at V and 3 bases at J, leaving 3 bases unmatched. This CDR3 is 15 amino acids long. Germline V gene data show CDR1 as SGHRS and CDR2 as YFSETQ. In nucleotides, the CDR3 is TGCGCCAGCAGGTTAGCGGGAGATGGGGCCAACGTCCTGACTTTC. It translates to CASRLAGDGANVLTF.

This CDR3 is CASSTWTGAYSNQPQHF. The CDR3 bases are TGCGCCAGCAGTACATGGACAGGGGCTTATAGCAATCAGCCCCAGCATTTT. The rearrangement uses TRBV10-1 and TRBJ1-5, with 9 bases lining up with TRBD1. The CDR3 runs 17 residues. The germline V gene encodes CDR1 WNHNN and CDR2 SYGVQD (reference sequence). The trim removed 5 bases at V and 0 bases at J, leaving 8 bases unmatched.

The chain links TRBV24-1 to TRBJ2-5, with D possibly matching TRBD2 (5 bases). The CDR3 loop spans 15 amino acids. With 3 bases removed from V and 2 bases from J, the gap between germline ends came to 12 bases. Germline CDR1 KGHDR, CDR2 SFDVKD. CDR3 region: CATSDGSKAQETQYF. The CDR3 coding sequence is TGTGCCACCAGTGATGGGAGCAAAGCGCAAGAGACCCAGTACTTC.

The CDR3, as DNA: TGTGCCAGCAAGCGGGTGTCCTCTGGGGCCAACGTCCTGACTTTC. Protein product: CASKRVSSGANVLTF. This chain uses TRBV6-5 with TRBJ2-6; D possibly corresponds to TRBD2 (6 bases). CDR1 and CDR2 from the germline V gene are MNHEY and SVGAGI. This CDR3 region has 15 residues. V was trimmed by 7 bases and J by 0 bases, leaving 10 bases between them.

The chain employs TRBV7-9 and TRBJ2-7; TRBD1 agrees at 8 bases. Trimming removed 5 bases from V and 5 bases from J; junction bases left unmatched: 8. The CDR3 loop spans 14 amino acids. Germline CDR1 is SEHNR and CDR2 is FQNEAQ (reference sequence). CDR3 in amino acids: CASSPWDRIHEQYF. The DNA for the CDR3 is TGTGCCAGCAGCCCCTGGGACAGGATTCACGAGCAGTACTTC. Full variable domain (outside the CDR3, taken from reference TRBV7-9 and TRBJ2-7): DTGVSQNPRHKITKRGQNVTFRCDPISEHNRLYWYRQTLGQGPEFLTYFQNEAQLEKSRLLSDRFSAERPKGSFSTLEIQRTEQGDSAMYLCASSPWDRIHEQYFGPGTRLTVT.

The rearrangement links TRBV11-2 to TRBJ2-1, with 10 positions matching TRBD1. V shed 1 base, J shed 8 bases, and the junction held 5 bases outside the gene matches. The length of the CDR3 is 15 residues. Germline V gene data show CDR1 as SGHAT and CDR2 as FQNNGV. The DNA of the CDR3 is TGTGCCAGCAGCTTAGGACAGGGGGCTGGCGATGAGCAGTTCTTC. This encodes CASSLGQGAGDEQFF.